This is a list of T cell receptor beta chains from one sample in a study of blood T cell repertoires in COVID-19. Profiling relied on immunoSEQ multiplex PCR, and the TCRdb table lists in-frame clones only, not all of them. Of approximately 170,000 clones in the sample, under 90% were seen once. The sequencing sample was made of peripheral blood. These TCRs come from a woman of 80 years or more with active or convalescent COVID-19. Both conserved end residues are part of each CDR3. Fields, in order: CDR3 protein, clone size, V gene. Clone size is stated in some rows and not others, as once, few, many or a class when expanded.

cdr3_aa: CASSDSGAGQPQHF
clone_size: NA
v_call: TRBV25-1

cdr3_aa: CATSRVSGGYGYTF
clone_size: once
v_call: TRBV15

cdr3_aa: CASSAQIQGYEQYF
clone_size: NA
v_call: TRBV9

cdr3_aa: CSASLFRQDSYEQYF
clone_size: NA
v_call: TRBV20-1

cdr3_aa: CASSQGRTSGTYEQYF
clone_size: NA
v_call: TRBV3-1/TRBV3-2

cdr3_aa: CASSSGGLNTGELFF
clone_size: NA
v_call: TRBV7-9

cdr3_aa: CASSLADEQYF
clone_size: NA
v_call: TRBV11-2

cdr3_aa: CASTLRGRAHNSPLHF
clone_size: NA
v_call: TRBV27

cdr3_aa: CASSISNSRRGWSNQPQHF
clone_size: NA
v_call: TRBV19

cdr3_aa: CASSLAGARTGELFF
clone_size: NA
v_call: TRBV7-8

cdr3_aa: CAGQNTEAFF
clone_size: NA
v_call: TRBV30

cdr3_aa: CASSIGQPSSYNSPLHF
clone_size: NA
v_call: TRBV19

cdr3_aa: CASSLGTGYEQYF
clone_size: few
v_call: TRBV5-1

cdr3_aa: CASRVGQSPNSPLHF
clone_size: once
v_call: TRBV2

cdr3_aa: CASSLVVGQGQSLTEAFF
clone_size: NA
v_call: TRBV7-4

cdr3_aa: CASSLDPGQGYQPQHF
clone_size: NA
v_call: TRBV11-3

cdr3_aa: CASTEEGALVDGYTF
clone_size: NA
v_call: TRBV5-1

cdr3_aa: CASSQDLWTGGVYGYTF
clone_size: NA
v_call: TRBV4-1

cdr3_aa: CASSEQGLRAFF
clone_size: NA
v_call: TRBV6-1

cdr3_aa: CASARDSYEQYF
clone_size: NA
v_call: TRBV2

cdr3_aa: CASSAQTGAIYEQYF
clone_size: NA
v_call: TRBV7-2

cdr3_aa: CASRGTSTLNEQYF
clone_size: NA
v_call: TRBV5-5

cdr3_aa: CASSQAAPGLAVNEQFF
clone_size: NA
v_call: TRBV3-1/TRBV3-2

cdr3_aa: CASFPGLADTGELFF
clone_size: NA
v_call: TRBV2

cdr3_aa: CASSQDGVYNEQFF
clone_size: NA
v_call: TRBV4-1

cdr3_aa: CASSLVGATGADGNTIYF
clone_size: few
v_call: TRBV7-2

cdr3_aa: CASSLLTGDYGYTF
clone_size: NA
v_call: TRBV7-9

cdr3_aa: CASSWAGTSGTRDTQYF
clone_size: NA
v_call: TRBV5-1

cdr3_aa: CASSMGLIEYGYTF
clone_size: NA
v_call: TRBV5-6